Reported below is one TCR beta chain. The entry originates in a study of OX40 agonist ivuxolimab in advanced cancers. Here immunoSEQ multiplex PCR was the method, and the copy in TCRdb shows in-frame clones only, minus some. The data contain 20,000 to 25,000 clones, around three quarters of them seen just once; the ten biggest clones take up about a sixth. Trimming stripped 3 bases from V and 7 bases from J, with 15 bases between. Germline V gives CDR1 SNHLY, CDR2 FYNNEI. The CDR3 runs to 15 residues. The rearrangement uses TRBV2 and TRBJ1-4; D is unclear. The receptor's source is an adult with an advanced solid tumor such as melanoma, head and neck, liver or kidney cancer. The specimen was CD4+ or CD8+ T cells sorted from blood, collected in a trial of the OX40 agonist ivuxolimab. This CDR3 is CASSDLIFLGEKLFF. The CDR3, as DNA: TGTGCCAGCAGTGACCTGATCTTTTTGGGTGAAAAACTGTTTTTT.